The rows below give T cell receptor beta chains drawn from one sample of a study of beta chain features in type 1 diabetes. The data were produced by immunoSEQ multiplex PCR, yet TCRdb's version contains in-frame clones alone and is incomplete. The sample has about 640,000 clones; under 15% are singletons. The sequenced material came from naive CD4+ T cells from blood. Source of these receptors: a young man with type 1 diabetes. Each CDR3 is given with its conserved first and last residue. A D gene is named only where the DNA matches it firmly. Clone size is given for some rows only: seen once, a few or many times, or a class if the clone is expanded.

d_gene	v_gene	abundance	j_gene	CDR3nt	CDR3aa
-	TRBV11-3	-	TRBJ2-1	TGTGCCAGCAGCCCAGGGGCAGGGCTGAGCTCCTACAATGAGCAGTTCTTC	CASSPGAGLSSYNEQFF
-	TRBV6-5	-	TRBJ2-7	TGTGCCAGCAGTTACGTCAGGGGTTGGGAGCAGTACTTC	CASSYVRGWEQYF
-	TRBV9	-	TRBJ1-5	TGTGCCAGCAGCGTAGCCGGCCATAGCAATCAGCCCCAGCATTTT	CASSVAGHSNQPQHF
-	TRBV11-3	-	TRBJ2-2	TGTGCCAGCAGTCTGCTTACCGGGGAGCTGTTTTTT	CASSLLTGELFF
-	TRBV11-2	-	TRBJ1-4	TGTGCCAGCAGCGGCCGAGGCCGTGAAAAACTGTTTTTT	CASSGRGREKLFF
-	TRBV7-9	-	TRBJ1-1	TGTGCCAGCAGCTTAGGGGGCGACGGCCTTGAAGCTTTCTTT	CASSLGGDGLEAFF
-	TRBV7-9	few	TRBJ1-5	TGTGCCAGCAGCGCTCTCCATCAGCCCCAGCATTTT	CASSALHQPQHF
-	TRBV7-2	few	TRBJ2-3	TGTGCCAGCAGCTTAGTATCCTTGACGGTTGAGGATACGCAGTATTTT	CASSLVSLTVEDTQYF
TRBD1	TRBV20-1	-	TRBJ2-7	TGCAGTGCTAGGAGGGGGCCCGAGCAGTACTTC	CSARRGPEQYF
-	TRBV6-6	-	TRBJ2-6	TGTGCCAGCACGGGGAACGGGGCCAACGTCCTGACTTTC	CASTGNGANVLTF
-	TRBV4-1	-	TRBJ2-5	TGCGCCAGCAGCCAAGATCCCCCCCAGGCATCCCAAGAGACCCAGTACTTC	CASSQDPPQASQETQYF
TRBD1	TRBV6-1	-	TRBJ2-4	TGTGCCAGCAGTTCGGACAGGGGAGACATTCAGTACTTC	CASSSDRGDIQYF
-	TRBV23-1	few	TRBJ1-5	TGCGCCAGCGGTAAGGGGGGTAAGCCCCAGCATTTT	CASGKGGKPQHF
-	TRBV27	few	TRBJ1-2	TGTGCCAGCAGTTCGTTAGCGACTTCTAACTATGGCTACACCTTC	CASSSLATSNYGYTF
-	TRBV10-3	-	TRBJ2-7	TGTGCCACCCGAGGGGTCTACGAGCAGTACTTC	CATRGVYEQYF
-	TRBV29-1	-	TRBJ1-5	TGCAGCGTTCGGGCGGACAGCAATCAGCCCCAGCATTTT	CSVRADSNQPQHF
-	TRBV4-3	few	TRBJ1-2	TGCGCCAGCAGCCATACCGGGACGGAAAACTATGGCTACACCTTC	CASSHTGTENYGYTF
-	TRBV19	few	TRBJ1-5	TGTGCCAGTAGTATGTCTGGGGGGGACCAGCCCCAGCATTTT	CASSMSGGDQPQHF
TRBD1	TRBV7-2	-	TRBJ2-1	TGTGCCAGCAGTTCGTTCGGGACAGGGGACTACAATGAGCAGTTCTTC	CASSSFGTGDYNEQFF
-	TRBV11-3	-	TRBJ2-3	TGTGCCAGCAGCTTAGACGGAGGAGGACCAGATACGCAGTATTTT	CASSLDGGGPDTQYF
-	TRBV7-9	-	TRBJ2-7	TGTGCCAGCAGCCCCCGCACCTACGAGCAGTACTTC	CASSPRTYEQYF
TRBD2	TRBV7-2	few	TRBJ2-7	TGTGCCAGCAGCCCCGGGACTAGCGGGCTCCGCTCCTACGAGCAGTACTTC	CASSPGTSGLRSYEQYF
-	TRBV7-9	few	TRBJ2-3	TGTGCCAGCAGCCTAACGGCAGATACGCAGTATTTT	CASSLTADTQYF
-	TRBV6-1	-	TRBJ2-1	TGTGCCAGCAGTGTACTACAGGATGAGCAGTTCTTC	CASSVLQDEQFF
-	TRBV30	few	TRBJ2-1	TGTGCCTGCATGCCGGGGCAGTTCTTC	CACMPGQFF
TRBD2	TRBV7-7	-	TRBJ2-1	TGTGCTAGCAGCCCACATGGGGCGGGGGGCAATGAGCAGTTCTTC	CASSPHGAGGNEQFF
-	TRBV4-3	few	TRBJ1-2	TGCGCCAGCAGCCAAGATGTGGACAGCTATGGCTACACCTTC	CASSQDVDSYGYTF
-	TRBV14	few	TRBJ1-3	TGTGCCAGCAGCCCCAGGACATTCTCTGGAAACACCATATATTTT	CASSPRTFSGNTIYF
-	TRBV27	-	TRBJ2-3	TGTGCCAGCAGTTTCGGTGGGGTAGGGGATACGCAGTATTTT	CASSFGGVGDTQYF
-	TRBV7-9	few	TRBJ1-2	TGTGCCAGCAGCTCTCTCTATGGCTACACCTTC	CASSSLYGYTF
-	TRBV9	few	TRBJ1-6	TGTGCCAGCAGCGTGGTTTCCCGTTCACCCCTCCACTTT	CASSVVSRSPLHF
-	TRBV18	few	TRBJ1-5	TGTGCCAGCTCACCGGCCAGGGAGGGAAGTCAGCCCCAGCATTTT	CASSPAREGSQPQHF
-	TRBV30	few	TRBJ2-7	TGTGCCTGGATGCCCCGCTCTCCCCCTTACGAGCAGTACTTC	CAWMPRSPPYEQYF
-	TRBV7-9	few	TRBJ2-5	TGTGCCAGCAGCTTTAGGGAGACCCAGTACTTC	CASSFRETQYF
-	TRBV27	-	TRBJ1-2	TGTGCCAGCAGTCCACTTGAGGCAGGGGATCTCCAACCTCTTGGCTATGGCTACACCTTC	CASSPLEAGDLQPLGYGYTF
TRBD1	TRBV28	-	TRBJ2-5	TGTGCCACCACCGACAGACAGGGGGCGGGAGAGACCCAGTACTTC	CATTDRQGAGETQYF
-	TRBV7-9	few	TRBJ2-3	TGTGCCAGCAGCCCTCCACAGGGACTTGCCACAGATACGCAGTATTTT	CASSPPQGLATDTQYF
TRBD1	TRBV7-2	-	TRBJ2-5	TGTGCCAGCAGCTCAGGACAGGTTTCCCAAGAGACCCAGTACTTC	CASSSGQVSQETQYF
TRBD2	TRBV5-1	-	TRBJ2-1	TGCGCCAGCAGCTTGGATGGACTAGCGGAGTACAATGAGCAGTTCTTC	CASSLDGLAEYNEQFF
-	TRBV10-3	few	TRBJ2-5	TGTGCCATCAGTGAGTCTGGTTTCCAAGAGACCCAGTACTTC	CAISESGFQETQYF
-	TRBV27	-	TRBJ2-5	TGTGCCAGCAGTCTCGTGTTCCGAGAGACCCAGTACTTC	CASSLVFRETQYF
TRBD2	TRBV5-1	few	TRBJ2-5	TGCGCCAGCAGCATCGGGACTAGCGGGGACCAAGAGACCCAGTACTTC	CASSIGTSGDQETQYF
-	TRBV2	-	TRBJ1-2	TGTGCCAGCAGTAAGGAACAGAGTTCCTATGGCTACACCTTC	CASSKEQSSYGYTF
-	TRBV5-1	few	TRBJ2-3	TGCGCCAGCAGCTTGGACCGGTTGGCAGATACGCAGTATTTT	CASSLDRLADTQYF
TRBD1	TRBV7-9	few	TRBJ1-2	TGTGCCAGCAGCACAGGGGGCGGGGACGGCTACACCTTC	CASSTGGGDGYTF
TRBD1	TRBV5-1	-	TRBJ2-7	TGCGCCAGCAGCTTGGGGACAGGGAGGAACGAGCAGTACTTC	CASSLGTGRNEQYF
-	TRBV5-4	few	TRBJ2-1	TGTGCCAGCAGCTTAGCACCCCTGGGAAATGAGCAGTTCTTC	CASSLAPLGNEQFF
-	TRBV7-9	few	TRBJ2-7	TGTGCCAGCAGCACAGGTGTCTACGAGCAGTACTTC	CASSTGVYEQYF
-	TRBV28	-	TRBJ1-6	TGTGCCAGCAGTTCACCGACGGGGGCCGAACCCCTCCACTTT	CASSSPTGAEPLHF
-	TRBV5-5	few	TRBJ1-2	TGTGCCAGCAGCTCCGGGACAACCTATGGCTACACCTTC	CASSSGTTYGYTF
-	TRBV29-1	few	TRBJ1-4	TGCAGCGCGGCTCAGCGTGGTGAAAAACTGTTTTTT	CSAAQRGEKLFF
-	TRBV5-1	few	TRBJ2-5	TGCGCCAGCAGCTCGATTCCGGGACACGATCAAGAGACCCAGTACTTC	CASSSIPGHDQETQYF
-	TRBV23-1	-	TRBJ2-7	TGCGCCAGCAGTGGTATCTCTCTCGGGACGGACTCATCCTACGAGCAGTACTTC	CASSGISLGTDSSYEQYF
TRBD1	TRBV7-9	few	TRBJ1-5	TGTGCCAGCAGCCCCGGGACAGGGGACCAGCCCCAGCATTTT	CASSPGTGDQPQHF
-	TRBV5-1	-	TRBJ2-5	TGCGCCAGCAGCTTGGTTGGTGACAGGTACCAAGAGACCCAGTACTTC	CASSLVGDRYQETQYF
-	TRBV7-2	few	TRBJ1-1	TGTGCCAGCGGAATCTTGAACACTGAAGCTTTCTTT	CASGILNTEAFF
-	TRBV4-3	few	TRBJ1-6	TGCGCCAGCAGCCAAGGGGGTGACAATTCACCCCTCCACTTT	CASSQGGDNSPLHF
-	TRBV2	-	TRBJ1-1	TGTGCCAGCAGTGAAGTGGTGGGGGCAAACACTGAAGCTTTCTTT	CASSEVVGANTEAFF
-	TRBV7-9	few	TRBJ1-3	TGTGCCAGCAGCCTAAGCAGGTTTAGCTCTGGAAACACCATATATTTT	CASSLSRFSSGNTIYF